These 24 T cell receptor beta chains came from one sample sequenced in a study of T-cell memory formation after mild COVID-19. One entry per CDR3 protein, called by TCRdb with MiXCR from the 5' RACE reads. Among 300,000 to 400,000 distinct CDR3 sequences listed, roughly an eighth were seen once. The sequenced material came from PBMCs or a T cell subset sorted from them (not recorded which). Receptors originate from a man between 18 and 35 years old who had mild COVID-19 (a few samples of this study predate the infection). Cell type and time point are not known.

This chain joins TRBV5-4 and TRBJ2-1, with D perhaps matching TRBD1 or TRBD2 (5 bases each). Germline V lookup: CDR1 SGHNT, CDR2 YYREEE (reference sequence). Between the trimmed V and J ends, which lost 4 bases and 9 bases, there was a span of 11 bases. The length of the CDR3 is 12 residues. CDR3 nucleotide sequence: TGTGCCAGCAGCGCGACAGAGGGTGAGCAGTTCTTC. Its translation is CASSATEGEQFF.

This clonotype came up a few times. The rearrangement links TRBV4-1 to TRBJ1-2, with TRBD1 matching 7 bases. V gave up 0 bases and J gave up 3 bases; unmatched junction bases: 4. This CDR3 is built from 15 residues. CDR1 MGHRA and CDR2 YSYEKL come from the germline V gene. CDR3 amino acids: CASSQDRDRHYGYTF. The DNA of the CDR3 is TGCGCCAGCAGCCAAGACAGGGACAGACACTATGGCTACACCTTC.

This clonotype has more than one count but fewer than ten. The chain combines TRBV3-2 with TRBJ2-1. TRBV3-2 is noted as a pseudogene. This CDR3 has 14 residues. The CDR3 region has the DNA TGTGCCAGCAGCCAAGGATGGATCAACAATGAGCAGTTCTTC. As protein: CASSQGWINNEQFF.

The chain recombines TRBV20-1 with TRBJ2-1; 8 bases fit TRBD2. CDR1 DFQATT and CDR2 SNEGSKA come from the germline V gene (reference sequence). With 0 bases clipped from V and 4 bases from J, the junction kept 8 bases outside the gene matches. The CDR3 sequence is 16 residues long. CDR3 protein: CSARDPTGGVYNEQFF. Here the CDR3 DNA reads TGCAGTGCTAGAGACCCCACGGGGGGGGTATACAATGAGCAGTTCTTC.

This clonotype was seen a few times. The chain joins TRBV4-1 to TRBJ1-1; D call uncertain. Between the trimmed V and J ends, which lost 1 base and 4 bases, there was a span of 4 bases. CDR1 is MGHRA and CDR2 is YSYEKL in the germline V gene. The length of the CDR3 is 12 residues. As DNA, the CDR3 is TGCGCCAGCAGCCAAGGGGCCACTGAAGCTTTCTTT. It yields the protein CASSQGATEAFF.

V usage is TRBV7-9 and J usage is TRBJ2-1; D is perhaps TRBD1 (5 bases). The V end lost 3 bases, the J end lost 2 bases, and 11 bases lay between the germline ends. The CDR3 is made up of 15 amino acids. Germline loops: CDR1 SEHNR, CDR2 FQNEAQ (reference sequence). CDR3 sequence (DNA): TGTGCCAGCAGCTTTGGCCAGGGCGCCTACAATGAGCAGTTCTTC. Protein product: CASSFGQGAYNEQFF.

This clonotype occurred a few times. The chain employs TRBV12-3 or TRBV12-4 and TRBJ2-2; 10 nucleotides agree with TRBD1. Germline trimming cut 6 bases from V and 4 bases from J; bases unmatched to any gene: 8. The CDR3 spans 16 residues. Written as DNA, the CDR3 is TGTGCCAGCAGCCCAGGGACAGGGGCGGGCACCGGGGAGCTGTTTTTT. Protein product: CASSPGTGAGTGELFF.

A few counts support this clonotype. This chain uses TRBV6-2 or TRBV6-3 with TRBJ2-5; maybe TRBD2 (6 bases). The V gene's germline CDR1 is MNHEY and CDR2 SVGEGT. This CDR3 is 16 amino acids long. Trimming removed 4 bases from V and 2 bases from J, with 17 bases in between. DNA of the CDR3: TGTGCCAGCAGTTCCCGGGGGTTCAATACTCAAGAGACCCAGTACTTC. Protein: CASSSRGFNTQETQYF.

This clonotype was found many times. One end of the junction fails to match germline, which may point to a read error. This sequence joins TRBV5-5 and TRBJ2-6, with D hard to call. CDR1 SGHKS and CDR2 YYEKEE come from the germline V gene (reference sequence). The CDR3 contains 14 residues. CDR3 bases: TGTGCCAGCACCTTGCTCTCGGGGGCCAACGTCCTGACTTTC. This codes for CASTLLSGANVLTF.

The chain combines TRBV4-3 with TRBJ2-3; D not resolved. Trimming shortened V by 1 base and J by 2 bases, and 7 bases separated the two germline ends. CDR1 and CDR2 from the germline V gene are LGHNA and YSLEER. The CDR3 runs to 14 residues. For the CDR3, the DNA is TGCGCCAGCAGCCAAGTTCGGCTCACAGATACGCAGTATTTT. Encoded protein: CASSQVRLTDTQYF.

The chain employs TRBV7-6 and TRBJ2-3, with D unclear. The CDR3 spans 13 residues. Germline V gives CDR1 SGHVS, CDR2 FNYEAQ. V was trimmed by 2 bases and J by 2 bases, leaving 5 bases between them. The CDR3: CASSLHHTDTQYF. In nucleotides, the CDR3 is TGTGCCAGCAGCTTACACCACACAGATACGCAGTATTTT.

This clonotype was counted ten times or more. The genes are TRBV6-1 and TRBJ2-7, with 7 bases identical to TRBD1. The V gene's germline CDR1 is MNHNS and CDR2 SASEGT. The CDR3 runs 14 residues. V shed 6 bases and J 0 bases; nucleotides not matched to a gene: 5. DNA for the CDR3: TGTGCCAGCAGGACAGGGTTCCACTCCTACGAGCAGTACGTC. Translating it yields CASRTGFHSYEQYV.

The rearrangement links TRBV19 to TRBJ2-3; D is uncertain. The CDR3 consists of 14 residues. CDR1 and CDR2 from the germline V gene are LNHDA and SQIVND (reference sequence). Trimming cost V 7 bases and J 3 bases, with 14 bases left between them. CDR3 sequence reads: CASNSLDSTDTQYF. The DNA of the CDR3 is TGTGCCAGTAATAGCCTTGATTCGACAGATACGCAGTATTTT.

This clonotype was found a few times. The V call is TRBV6-1, the J call TRBJ2-7; D may be TRBD1 (5 bases). The CDR3 is 14 residues long. The germline V gene encodes CDR1 MNHNS and CDR2 SASEGT. The V end lost 6 bases, the J end lost 3 bases, and 15 bases lay between the germline ends. Written as DNA, the CDR3 is TGTGCCAGCAGGGTGGCAGGGAAAAGCTACGAGCAGTACGTC. Its translation is CASRVAGKSYEQYV.

The gene calls are TRBV5-1 and TRBJ2-3; 7 bases align to TRBD1. This CDR3 contains 15 residues. V gave up 4 bases and J gave up 2 bases; unmatched junction bases: 7. CDR1 SGHRS and CDR2 YFSETQ come from the germline V gene. The CDR3 loop is CASSPGTALTDTQYF. DNA of the CDR3: TGCGCCAGCAGCCCCGGGACAGCCCTCACAGATACGCAGTATTTT.

The chain couples TRBV7-2 to TRBJ2-5, with D hard to call. The V gene lost 5 bases and the J gene lost 5 bases, with 12 bases spanning the gap. This CDR3 region has 13 residues. Germline V gene sequence: CDR1 SGHTA, CDR2 FQGNSA. CDR3 sequence: CASSPLVGETQYF. CDR3 bases: TGTGCCAGCAGCCCCCTGGTGGGGGAGACCCAGTACTTC.

This clonotype was counted a few times. The V call is TRBV6-6, the J call TRBJ1-5; D ambiguous. V lost 6 bases to trimming and J lost 0 bases, with 9 bases between them. CDR3 length: 14 residues. Germline V CDR1 and CDR2: MNHNY, SVGAGI (reference sequence). CDR3 amino acids: CASSDEYSNQPQHF. CDR3 DNA: TGTGCCAGCAGCGACGAGTATAGCAATCAGCCCCAGCATTTT.

This clonotype was found many times. The chain employs TRBV6-5 and TRBJ1-1; 7 bases fit TRBD1. Trimming took 5 bases from V and 7 from J; bases not matched to a gene: 10. This CDR3 has 14 residues. Per germline, CDR1 MNHEY and CDR2 SVGAGI. Here the CDR3 reads CASSELTGEVEAFF. DNA of the CDR3: TGTGCCAGCAGTGAACTTACAGGGGAGGTTGAAGCTTTCTTT.

This clonotype was seen a few times. The rearrangement joins TRBV11-2 to TRBJ2-7; D is unclear. The germline V gene encodes CDR1 SGHAT and CDR2 FQNNGV. CDR3 length: 16 residues. Deletions cut 3 bases from V and 3 bases from J, with 18 bases between. The CDR3 DNA is TGTGCCAGCAGCTTCGTCCAAGGCCAACCCATCTACGAGCAGTACGTC. Amino acid sequence: CASSFVQGQPIYEQYV.

The sample holds a few counts of this clonotype. The chain employs TRBV7-9 and TRBJ1-2, with 8 bases lining up with TRBD1. This CDR3 comprises 15 residues. V lost 5 bases, J lost 6 bases, and 11 bases stayed unmatched. Per germline, CDR1 SEHNR and CDR2 FQNEAQ (reference sequence). CDR3 residues: CASSRGQGPPDGYTF. The CDR3 nucleotides read TGTGCCAGCAGCAGAGGACAGGGACCCCCCGATGGCTACACCTTC.

This clonotype was counted only a few times. The chain carries TRBV9 and TRBJ1-3, with D unclear. In germline, CDR1 is SGDLS, CDR2 YYNGEE. Trimming cost V 0 bases and J 7 bases, with 8 bases left between them. CDR3 size: 13 residues. The CDR3 DNA reads TGTGCCAGCAGCGTAGACGGTGGGAACACCATATATTTT. It specifies CASSVDGGNTIYF.

The chain carries TRBV7-3 and TRBJ2-3; D call uncertain. CDR3 length: 14 residues. V lost 3 bases and J 6 bases, leaving 13 bases between the germline ends. The germline V gene has CDR1 SGHTA and CDR2 FQGTGA. This chain's CDR3 is CASSFMGLSDTQYF. The CDR3, as DNA: TGTGCCAGCAGCTTTATGGGCTTGTCGGATACGCAGTATTTT.

The table lists this clonotype with a few counts. V gene TRBV20-1 combines with J gene TRBJ1-4; D gene uncertain. CDR1 is DFQATT and CDR2 is SNEGSKA in the germline V gene (reference sequence). V was shortened by 7 bases and J by 3 bases, with 9 bases between the two germline ends. The CDR3 is made up of 12 amino acids. The CDR3 here is CSVSDSNEKLFF. As DNA, the CDR3 is TGCAGTGTTTCGGACTCTAATGAAAAACTGTTTTTT.

This clonotype was found a few times. The chain recombines TRBV3-1 with TRBJ2-7, with D possibly being TRBD1 or TRBD2 (5 bases each). The CDR3 contains 15 residues. CDR1 LGHDT and CDR2 YNNKEL come from the germline V gene (reference sequence). V was cut by 3 bases and J by 8 bases, with 20 bases left in between. This CDR3 is CASSQVRTPSGQQYF. CDR3 sequence (DNA): TGTGCCAGCAGCCAGGTCCGGACTCCATCGGGGCAGCAGTACTTC.